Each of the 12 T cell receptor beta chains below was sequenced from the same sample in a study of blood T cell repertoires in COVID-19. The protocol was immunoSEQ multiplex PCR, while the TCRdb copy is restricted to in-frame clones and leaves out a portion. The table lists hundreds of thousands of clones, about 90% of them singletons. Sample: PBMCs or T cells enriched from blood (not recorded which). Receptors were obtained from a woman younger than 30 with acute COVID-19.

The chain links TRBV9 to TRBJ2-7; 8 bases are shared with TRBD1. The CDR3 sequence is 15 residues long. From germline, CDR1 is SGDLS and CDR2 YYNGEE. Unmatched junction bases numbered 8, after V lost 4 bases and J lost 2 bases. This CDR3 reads CASSIGQGGAYEQYF. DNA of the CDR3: TGTGCCAGCAGCATTGGACAGGGTGGGGCCTACGAGCAGTACTTC.

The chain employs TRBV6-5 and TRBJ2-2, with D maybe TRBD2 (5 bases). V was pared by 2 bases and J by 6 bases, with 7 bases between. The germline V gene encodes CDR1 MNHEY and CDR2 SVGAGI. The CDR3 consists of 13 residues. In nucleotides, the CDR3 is TGTGCCAGCAGTTACCCGGACTCCGGGGAGCTGTTTTTT. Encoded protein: CASSYPDSGELFF.

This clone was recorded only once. CDR3 nucleotide sequence: TGTGCCAGCAGCTTGGAGGAGGCGGCGAACACTGAAGCTTTCTTT. This sequence encodes CASSLEEAANTEAFF. The rearrangement links TRBV5-6 to TRBJ1-1, with D unresolved. The CDR3 is 15 amino acids. V lost 0 bases and J 1 base, leaving 10 bases between the germline ends. CDR1 and CDR2 (germline): SGHDT, YYEEEE.

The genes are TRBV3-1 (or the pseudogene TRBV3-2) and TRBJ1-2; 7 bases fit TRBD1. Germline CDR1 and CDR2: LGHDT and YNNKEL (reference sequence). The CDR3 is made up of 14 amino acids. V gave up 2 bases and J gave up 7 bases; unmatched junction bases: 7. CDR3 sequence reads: CASSQSGAGGGYTF. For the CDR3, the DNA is TGTGCCAGCAGCCAAAGTGGGGCAGGGGGTGGCTACACCTTC.

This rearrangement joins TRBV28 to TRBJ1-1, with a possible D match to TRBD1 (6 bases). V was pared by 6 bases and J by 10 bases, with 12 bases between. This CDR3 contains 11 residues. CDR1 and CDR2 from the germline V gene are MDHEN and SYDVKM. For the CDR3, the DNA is TGTGCCAGCAGGACAAACAGGGCAGCTTTCTTT. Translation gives CASRTNRAAFF.

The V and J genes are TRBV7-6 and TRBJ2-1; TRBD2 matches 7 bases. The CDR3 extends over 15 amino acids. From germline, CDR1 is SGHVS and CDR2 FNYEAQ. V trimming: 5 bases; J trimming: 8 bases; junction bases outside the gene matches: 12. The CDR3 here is CASSKMTTSSDEQFF. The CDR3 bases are TGTGCCAGCAGCAAAATGACGACTAGCTCTGATGAGCAGTTCTTC.

As DNA, the CDR3 is TGCGCCAGCATGCAGGGGGGCACAGATACGCAGTATTTT. Its protein product is CASMQGGTDTQYF. The V call is TRBV10-1, the J call TRBJ2-3; TRBD1 aligns across 7 bases. This CDR3 has 13 residues. The J segment lost 1 base and the V segment lost 7 bases, leaving 2 bases of the junction unmatched. Looked up from germline, CDR1 is WNHNN and CDR2 is SYGVQD (reference sequence).

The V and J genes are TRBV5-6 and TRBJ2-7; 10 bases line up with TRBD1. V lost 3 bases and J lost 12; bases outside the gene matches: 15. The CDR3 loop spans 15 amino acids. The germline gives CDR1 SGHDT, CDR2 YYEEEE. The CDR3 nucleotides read TGTGCCAGCAGCTACCGCGGGACAGGGGCCGCCCTCGGGTACTTC. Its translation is CASSYRGTGAALGYF. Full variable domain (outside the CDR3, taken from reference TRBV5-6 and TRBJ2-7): DAGVTQSPTHLIKTRGQQVTLRCSPKSGHDTVSWYQQALGQGPQFIFQYYEEEERQRGNFPDRFSGHQFPNYSSELNVNALLLGDSALYLCASSYRGTGAALGYFGPGTRLTVT.

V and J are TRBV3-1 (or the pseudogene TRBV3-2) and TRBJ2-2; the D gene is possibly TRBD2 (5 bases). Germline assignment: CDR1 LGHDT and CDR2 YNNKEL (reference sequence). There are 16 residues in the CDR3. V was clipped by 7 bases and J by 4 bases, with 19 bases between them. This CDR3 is CASNNPWSGSTGELFF. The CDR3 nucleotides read TGTGCCAGCAACAACCCATGGAGTGGGAGCACCGGGGAGCTGTTTTTT.

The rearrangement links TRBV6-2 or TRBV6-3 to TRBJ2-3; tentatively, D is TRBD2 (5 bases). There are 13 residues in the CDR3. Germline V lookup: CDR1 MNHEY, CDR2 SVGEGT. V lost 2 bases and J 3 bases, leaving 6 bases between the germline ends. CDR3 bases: TGTGCCAGCAGTTACCGGGAAACAGATACGCAGTATTTT. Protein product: CASSYRETDTQYF.

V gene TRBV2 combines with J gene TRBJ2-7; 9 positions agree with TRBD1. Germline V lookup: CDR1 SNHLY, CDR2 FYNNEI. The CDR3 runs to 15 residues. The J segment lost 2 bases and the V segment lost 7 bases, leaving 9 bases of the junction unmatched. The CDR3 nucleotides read TGTGCCAGCAATAGACAGGGGGGATTACCCTACGAGCAGTACTTC. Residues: CASNRQGGLPYEQYF.

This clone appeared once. The chain's CDR3 is CASSRPPRAGDYNEQFF. The CDR3 DNA reads as TGCGCCAGCAGCCGCCCCCCGAGGGCAGGGGACTACAATGAGCAGTTCTTC. This chain joins TRBV4-1 and TRBJ2-1, with D possibly TRBD1 on 6 matching bases. The CDR3 consists of 17 residues. V lost 4 bases and J lost 3, with 19 bases in between. Germline V gene lookup returns CDR1 MGHRA and CDR2 YSYEKL.